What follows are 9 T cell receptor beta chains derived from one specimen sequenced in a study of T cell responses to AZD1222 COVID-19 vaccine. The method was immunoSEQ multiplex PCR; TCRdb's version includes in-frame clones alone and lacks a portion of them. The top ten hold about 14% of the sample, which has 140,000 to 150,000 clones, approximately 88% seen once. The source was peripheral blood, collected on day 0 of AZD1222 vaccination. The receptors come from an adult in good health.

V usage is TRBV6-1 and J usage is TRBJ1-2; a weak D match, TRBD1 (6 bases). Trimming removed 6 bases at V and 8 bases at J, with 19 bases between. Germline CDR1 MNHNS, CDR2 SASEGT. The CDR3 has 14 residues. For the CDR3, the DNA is TGTGCCAGCAGAGATCCGGGACACCCGATGGGCTACACCTTC. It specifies CASRDPGHPMGYTF.

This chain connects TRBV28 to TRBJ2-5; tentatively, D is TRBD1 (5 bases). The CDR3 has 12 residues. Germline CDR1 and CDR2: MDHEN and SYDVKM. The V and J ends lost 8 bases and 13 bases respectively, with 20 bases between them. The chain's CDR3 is CASQIKKDSRYF. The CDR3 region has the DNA TGTGCCAGCCAGATTAAAAAAGACAGTAGGTACTTC.

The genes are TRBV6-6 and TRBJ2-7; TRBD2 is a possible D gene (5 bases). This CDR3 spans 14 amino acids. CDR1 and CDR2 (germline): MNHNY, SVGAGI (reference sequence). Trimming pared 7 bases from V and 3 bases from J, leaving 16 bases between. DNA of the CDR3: TGTGCCAGCACGAGGGCAACACAAAACTACGAGCAGTACTTC. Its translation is CASTRATQNYEQYF.

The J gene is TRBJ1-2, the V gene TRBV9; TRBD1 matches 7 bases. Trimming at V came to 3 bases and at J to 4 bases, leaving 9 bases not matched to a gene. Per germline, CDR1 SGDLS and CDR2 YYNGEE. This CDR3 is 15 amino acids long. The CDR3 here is CASSATGEWSYGYTF. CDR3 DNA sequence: TGTGCCAGCAGCGCCACAGGGGAATGGAGCTATGGCTACACCTTC.

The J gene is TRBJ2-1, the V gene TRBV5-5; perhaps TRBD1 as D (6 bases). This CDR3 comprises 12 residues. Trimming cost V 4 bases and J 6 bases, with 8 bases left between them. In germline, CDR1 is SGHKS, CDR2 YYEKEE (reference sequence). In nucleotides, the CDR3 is TGTGCCAGCAGCGTACAGGGCAATGAGCAGTTCTTC. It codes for CASSVQGNEQFF.

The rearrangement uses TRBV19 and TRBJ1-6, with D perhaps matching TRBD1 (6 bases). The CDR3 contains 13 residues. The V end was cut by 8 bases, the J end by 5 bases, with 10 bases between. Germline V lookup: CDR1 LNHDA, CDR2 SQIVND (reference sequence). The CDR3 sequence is CASQQGNNSPLHF. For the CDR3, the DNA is TGTGCCAGTCAGCAGGGGAATAATTCACCCCTCCACTTT.

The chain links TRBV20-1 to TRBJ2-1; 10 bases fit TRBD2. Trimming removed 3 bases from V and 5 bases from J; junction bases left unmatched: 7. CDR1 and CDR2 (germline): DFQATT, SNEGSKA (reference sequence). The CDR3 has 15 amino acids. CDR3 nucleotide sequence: TGCAGTGCTAGTAAACTAGCGGGGCAGAACAATGAGCAGTTCTTC. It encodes CSASKLAGQNNEQFF.

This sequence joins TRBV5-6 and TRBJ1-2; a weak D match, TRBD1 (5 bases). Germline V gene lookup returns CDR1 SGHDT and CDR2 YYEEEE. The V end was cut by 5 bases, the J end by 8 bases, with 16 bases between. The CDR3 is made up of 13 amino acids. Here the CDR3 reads CASSYGHLGGYTF. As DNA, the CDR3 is TGTGCCAGCAGTTATGGACACCTCGGAGGCTACACCTTC.

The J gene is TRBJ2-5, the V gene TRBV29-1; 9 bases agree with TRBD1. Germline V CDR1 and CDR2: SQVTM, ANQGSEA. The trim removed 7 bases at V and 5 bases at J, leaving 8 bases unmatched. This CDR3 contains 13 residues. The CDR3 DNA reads TGCAGCGGCGGACAGGGGCCTTGGGAGACCCAGTACTTC. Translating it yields CSGGQGPWETQYF.